This T cell receptor beta chain was sequenced during a study of chemoradiotherapy in HPV16-positive cancers. Sequencing was performed with immunoSEQ multiplex PCR; in TCRdb, only in-frame clones are kept and a portion is missing. Of about 10,000 clones in the sample, approximately 85% are singletons; the top ten hold about 2.5%. With 2 bases removed from V and 5 bases from J, the gap between germline ends came to 27 bases. The CDR3 contains 19 residues. Germline V gene sequence: CDR1 SGHAT, CDR2 FQNNGV. The sequenced sample was blood, obtained from a patient who underwent chemoradiotherapy. This receptor was obtained from a human donor with HPV-associated anogenital cancer. The gene calls are TRBV11-2 and TRBJ2-5; D perhaps matches TRBD2 (6 bases). The DNA of the CDR3 is TGTGCCAGCAGCTTATATGGGCAGCTCTTCGCGGGGTTGGGGGAGACCCAGTACTTC. It codes for CASSLYGQLFAGLGETQYF.